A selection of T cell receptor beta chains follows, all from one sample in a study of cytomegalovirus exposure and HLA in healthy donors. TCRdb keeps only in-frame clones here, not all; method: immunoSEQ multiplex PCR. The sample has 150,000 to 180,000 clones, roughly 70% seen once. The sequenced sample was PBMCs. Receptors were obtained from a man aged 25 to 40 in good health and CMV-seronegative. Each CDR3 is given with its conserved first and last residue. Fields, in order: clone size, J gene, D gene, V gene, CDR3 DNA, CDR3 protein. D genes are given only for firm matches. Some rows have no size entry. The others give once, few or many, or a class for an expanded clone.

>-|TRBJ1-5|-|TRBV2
TGTGCCAGCAGTGAGGGGGCCGATAGCAATCAGCCCCAGAATTTT
CASSEGADSNQPQNF
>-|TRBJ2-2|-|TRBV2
TGTGCCAGCACCTCGGAAGGGGGCGGGGAGCTGTTTTTT
CASTSEGGGELFF
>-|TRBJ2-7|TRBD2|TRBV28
TGTGCCAGCAGTCCCCTGACTAGCGGGGGTTACGAGCAGTACTTC
CASSPLTSGGYEQYF
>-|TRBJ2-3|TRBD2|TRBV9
TGTGCCAGCAGCTCAACGGGGGGGCAAGGAGATACGCAGTATTTT
CASSSTGGQGDTQYF
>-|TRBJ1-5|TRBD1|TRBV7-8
TGTGCCAGCAGCCGTTTGGGACAGGGAAAGGATCAGCCCCAGCATTTT
CASSRLGQGKDQPQHF
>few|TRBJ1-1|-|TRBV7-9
TGTGCCAGCAGCTTAGGGACTATGGAAGCTTTCTTT
CASSLGTMEAFF
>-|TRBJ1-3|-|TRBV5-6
TGTGCCAGCAGCCGCCCCTTTCTGGAGCGGAACTCTGGGAACACCATATATTTT
CASSRPFLERNSGNTIYF
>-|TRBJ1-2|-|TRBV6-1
TGTGCCAGCAGTGAGGCGGGACACTATGGCTACACCTTC
CASSEAGHYGYTF
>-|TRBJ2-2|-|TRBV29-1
TGCAGCGTTGGACAGGCTAACACCGGGGAGCTGTTTTTT
CSVGQANTGELFF
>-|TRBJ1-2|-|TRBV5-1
TGCGCCAGCAGCTTCGGGGGGGCCGGTGGCTACACCTTC
CASSFGGAGGYTF
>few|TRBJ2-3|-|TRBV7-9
TGTGCCAGCAGCTTATCCGGGGTTACCACAGATACGCAGTATTTT
CASSLSGVTTDTQYF
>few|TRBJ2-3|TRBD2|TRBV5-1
TGCGCCAGCAGCTCGGGGGGTGCAGATACGCAGTATTTT
CASSSGGADTQYF
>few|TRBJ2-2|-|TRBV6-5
TGTGCCAGCAGAACGGGACAGAACACCGGGGAGCTGTTTTTT
CASRTGQNTGELFF
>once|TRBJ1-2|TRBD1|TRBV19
TGTGCCAGTAGTACCGGAGTGGGTCAGGGGGCTTCTAACTATGGCTACACCTTC
CASSTGVGQGASNYGYTF
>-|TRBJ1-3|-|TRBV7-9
TGTGCCAGCAGCCAAGCGGCGGGCCCCTCTGGAAACACCATATATTTT
CASSQAAGPSGNTIYF
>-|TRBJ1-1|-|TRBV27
TGTGCCAGCGGGCAGGGGAATAGGAACACTGAAGCTTTCTTT
CASGQGNRNTEAFF
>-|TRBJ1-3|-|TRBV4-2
TGTGCCAGCAGCCAAGACCTCCTGAGCTCTGGAAACACCATATATTTT
CASSQDLLSSGNTIYF
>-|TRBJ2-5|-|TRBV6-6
TGTGCCAGCAGTTACTCGAGTTTGTCAGGGGGGCCCCCTGAATACTTC
CASSYSSLSGGPPEYF
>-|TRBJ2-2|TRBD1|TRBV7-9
TGTGCCAGCAACTTACAGGGGGCTGTGAACACCGGGGAGCTGTTTTTT
CASNLQGAVNTGELFF
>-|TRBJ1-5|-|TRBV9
TGTGCCAGCAGCGTTGGATCTAGTCAGCCCCAGCATTTT
CASSVGSSQPQHF
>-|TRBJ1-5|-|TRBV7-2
TGTGCCAGCAGCTTAGATCTCGCAACTAGTCAGCCCCAGCATTTT
CASSLDLATSQPQHF
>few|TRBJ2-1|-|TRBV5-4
TGTGCCAGCAGCTTGGGTCCAGGGGAGGGCTCCTACAATGAGCAGTTCTTC
CASSLGPGEGSYNEQFF
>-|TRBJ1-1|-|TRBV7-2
TGTGCCAGCAGCTCCCGCGGGCCTGAAGCTTTCTTT
CASSSRGPEAFF
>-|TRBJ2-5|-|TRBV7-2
TGTGCCAGCAGCTTAGCGGTCAGAACCCAAGAGACCCAGTACTTC
CASSLAVRTQETQYF
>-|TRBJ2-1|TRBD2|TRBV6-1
TGTGCCAGCAGTGAACTAGCGGAATACAATGAGCAGTTCTTC
CASSELAEYNEQFF
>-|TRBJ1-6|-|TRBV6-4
TGTGCCAGCAGGGAAACAGGGTTGGATTCACCCCTCCACTTT
CASRETGLDSPLHF
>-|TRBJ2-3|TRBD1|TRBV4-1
TGCGCCAGCAGCTTTGGACAGGGGGACACAGATACGCAGTATTTT
CASSFGQGDTDTQYF
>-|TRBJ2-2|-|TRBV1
TGCACCAGCAGCCCGTATGATCTAGCGGGGGGAGTAGGGGAGCTGTTTTTT
CTSSPYDLAGGVGELFF
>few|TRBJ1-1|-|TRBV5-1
TGCGCCAGCAGCTTGAACCCCCAGATGAACACTGAAGCTTTCTTT
CASSLNPQMNTEAFF
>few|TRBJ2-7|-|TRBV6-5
TGTGCCAGCGGTTGGACAGCCTACGAGCAGTACTTC
CASGWTAYEQYF
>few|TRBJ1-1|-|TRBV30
TGTGCCTGGAGCCTGGGAGGTGCCCTTGAAGCTTTCTTT
CAWSLGGALEAFF
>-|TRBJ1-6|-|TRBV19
TGTGCCAGTAGTTCGTCGGGGACTCATTCACCCCTCCACTTT
CASSSSGTHSPLHF
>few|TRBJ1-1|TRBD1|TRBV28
TGTGCCAGCAGCTCCGGGACAGGGATTGGCACTGAAGCTTTCTTT
CASSSGTGIGTEAFF
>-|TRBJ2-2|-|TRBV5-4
TGTGCCAGCAGCCGGAACGCGGGACAGACCTCGAACACCGGGGAGCTGTTTTTT
CASSRNAGQTSNTGELFF
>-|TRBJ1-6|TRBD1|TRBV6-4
TGTGCCAGCAGCCGGGACAGGGGCCCCTCACCCCTCCACTTT
CASSRDRGPSPLHF
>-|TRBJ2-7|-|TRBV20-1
TGCAGTGCTAGAGATATCTACGAGCAGTACTTC
CSARDIYEQYF
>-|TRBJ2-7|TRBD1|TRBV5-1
TGCGCCAGCAGCCGCGTAGGACAGGGGGGCCACGAGCAGTACTTC
CASSRVGQGGHEQYF
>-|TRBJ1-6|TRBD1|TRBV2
TGTGCCAGCAGCGAAGGGACAGAGAATAATTCACCCCTCCACTTT
CASSEGTENNSPLHF
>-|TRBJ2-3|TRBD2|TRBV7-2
TGTGCCAGCAGGCGGGGACTAGCGGGGGGGGGATATAGCACAGATACGCAGTATTTT
CASRRGLAGGGYSTDTQYF